The 31 T cell receptor beta chains listed next were all sequenced from one sample in a study of early T cells in non-severe SARS-CoV-2 infection. In TCRdb, the 5' RACE reads were re-called with MiXCR into one record per CDR3 protein. This sample has 43,000 or so distinct CDR3 sequences, with around 3.6% found just once. Material for sequencing was whole blood. These TCRs come from an adult who was a healthcare worker with PCR-confirmed SARS-CoV-2 infection or an uninfected control (not recorded which).

This clonotype was detected once. This chain connects TRBV20-1 to TRBJ2-3, with 7 bases matching TRBD1. CDR3 size: 12 residues. The V gene's germline CDR1 is DFQATT and CDR2 SNEGSKA (reference sequence). In DNA form, the CDR3 reads TGCTCCGGACAGGCAAGCACAGATACGCAGTATTTT. It is translated as CSGQASTDTQYF.

This clonotype was seen a few times. The gene calls are TRBV20-1 and TRBJ2-1; 8 bases are shared with TRBD2. This CDR3 comprises 12 residues. Germline V gives CDR1 DFQATT, CDR2 SNEGSKA (reference sequence). The ends lost 3 bases at V and 7 bases at J; junction bases unmatched: 2. For the CDR3, the DNA is TGCAGTGCTAGTTCTAGCGGGAATGAGCAGTTCTTC. As protein: CSASSSGNEQFF.

This clonotype was seen only a few times. This chain links TRBV2 with TRBJ1-2; the D gene is possibly TRBD1 (5 bases). Trimming removed 4 bases at V and 8 bases at J, with 20 bases between. The CDR3 consists of 15 residues. The V gene's germline CDR1 is SNHLY and CDR2 FYNNEI. CDR3 in DNA: TGTGCCAGCAGTGCGACAGCATCGAGCGGTGTGGGCTACACCTTC. Its translation is CASSATASSGVGYTF.

This clonotype was picked up many times. This sequence joins TRBV7-9 and TRBJ2-1; 7 bases agree with TRBD1. There are 16 residues in the CDR3. V shed 3 bases and J 5 bases; nucleotides not matched to a gene: 10. The germline V gene encodes CDR1 SEHNR and CDR2 FQNEAQ (reference sequence). CDR3 in DNA: TGTGCCAGCAGCTTTAGTATGGACAGGACGCACAATGAGCAGTTCTTC. It translates to CASSFSMDRTHNEQFF.

The chain is built from TRBV7-2 and TRBJ2-2, with 9 bases matching TRBD2. Germline values: CDR1 SGHTA, CDR2 FQGNSA. Trimming at V came to 5 bases and at J to 4 bases, leaving 11 bases not matched to a gene. This CDR3 comprises 17 residues. The DNA of the CDR3 is TGTGCCAGCAGCCGTTGGACTAGCGCGTCGGTCACCGGGGAGCTGTTTTTT. It codes for CASSRWTSASVTGELFF.

Worth noting for this clonotype: Germline is not matched at one junction end, which may reflect a read error. The chain links TRBV6-6 to TRBJ2-7; TRBD1 is a possible D gene (5 bases). Germline V gives CDR1 MNHNY, CDR2 SVGAGI (reference sequence). The CDR3 sequence is 10 residues long. CDR3 loop: CTSLGVEQYF. The CDR3 DNA sequence: TGTACCAGCCTAGGGGTAGAGCAGTACTTC.

This clonotype was recorded many times. CDR3 nucleotide sequence: TGTGCCATCAGTGATCCGGGCACCGGGGAGCTGTTTTTT. It is translated as CAISDPGTGELFF. This sequence joins TRBV10-3 and TRBJ2-2; no clear D. Germline V lookup: CDR1 ENHRY, CDR2 SYGVKD. V lost 3 bases to trimming and J lost 4 bases, with 6 bases between them. The CDR3 loop spans 13 amino acids.

This clonotype was recorded at least ten times. The genes are TRBV18 and TRBJ1-2; D may be TRBD1 (5 bases). This CDR3 is built from 14 residues. Germline CDR1 KGHSH, CDR2 LQKENI. V lost 3 bases, J lost 3 bases, and 11 bases lay in between. The CDR3 DNA follows: TGTGCCAGCTCACCCTTCAGGGATGACTATGGCTACACCTTC. Protein: CASSPFRDDYGYTF.

This clonotype was seen a handful of times. V is TRBV4-1 and J is TRBJ2-2, with D perhaps TRBD2 (5 bases). V dropped 0 bases and J dropped 0 bases, with 11 bases sitting between them. In germline, CDR1 is MGHRA, CDR2 YSYEKL. The CDR3 runs 17 residues. The CDR3 loop reads CASSQDGGGPNTGELFF. The CDR3 DNA reads TGCGCCAGCAGCCAAGATGGCGGCGGGCCGAACACCGGGGAGCTGTTTTTT.

This clonotype was recorded many times. The chain joins TRBV5-1 to TRBJ2-3; D gene uncertain. Germline CDR1 reads SGHRS; CDR2 reads YFSETQ. The CDR3 has 17 residues. V lost 0 bases and J 4 bases, leaving 18 bases between the germline ends. The DNA of the CDR3 is TGCGCCAGCAGCTTGGATCTGGTCAGAGTAAATGCAGATACGCAGTATTTT. It translates to CASSLDLVRVNADTQYF.

This clonotype was seen repeatedly, ten times or more. The chain has TRBV19 and TRBJ2-7; D remains unclear. The germline CDR1 and CDR2 sequences are LNHDA and SQIVND (reference sequence). The CDR3 runs to 13 residues. Deletions cut 4 bases from V and 2 bases from J, with 9 bases between. The DNA for the CDR3 is TGTGCCAGTAGTAAGGACGGACCCTACGAGCAGTACTTC. Translating gives CASSKDGPYEQYF. Drawing the rest from reference TRBV19 and TRBJ2-7, the complete variable domain is DGGITQSPKYLFRKEGQNVTLSCEQNLNHDAMYWYRQDPGQGLRLIYYSQIVNDFQKGDIAEGYSVSREKKESFPLTVTSAQKNPTAFYLCASSKDGPYEQYFGPGTRLTVT.

This clonotype showed up many times. The chain uses TRBV11-3 and TRBJ1-1, with no clear D. Germline assignment: CDR1 SGHNT and CDR2 YENEEA. This CDR3 is 15 amino acids long. The V end was cut by 1 base, the J end by 1 base, with 10 bases between. CDR3 sequence: CASSLVGPANTEAFF. In DNA, the CDR3 is TGTGCCAGCAGCTTAGTAGGTCCGGCGAACACTGAAGCTTTCTTT.

This clonotype was counted many times. This chain uses TRBV7-6 with TRBJ2-7, with 9 nucleotides matching TRBD1. Germline values: CDR1 SGHVS, CDR2 FNYEAQ. V was clipped by 1 base and J by 2 bases; unmatched bases: 6. The CDR3 totals 16 residues. The CDR3 DNA reads as TGTGCCAGCAGCTTAGAGGGACAGGGCTCAACCTACGAGCAGTACTTC. Its translation: CASSLEGQGSTYEQYF.

In its sample, this clonotype was seen many times. J is TRBJ2-7 and V is TRBV6-1; D might be TRBD1 (5 bases). V shed 6 bases and J shed 0 bases, with 12 bases lying between them. The CDR3 spans 14 residues. Germline lookup yields CDR1 MNHNS and CDR2 SASEGT. DNA for the CDR3: TGTGCCAGCAGCAGGGTAGAAGGCTCCTACGAGCAGTACTTC. Its protein is CASSRVEGSYEQYF.

The sample holds a few counts of this clonotype. The genes are TRBV11-2 and TRBJ2-7, with 13 nucleotides matching TRBD2. CDR1 is SGHAT, CDR2 FQNNGV, per germline. V lost 5 bases and J lost 5; bases outside the gene matches: 9. The CDR3 is 16 residues long. CDR3 region: CASSHWTSGSQHEQYF. The CDR3 DNA reads TGTGCCAGCAGCCACTGGACTAGCGGGAGCCAGCACGAGCAGTACTTC.

There are many counts of this clonotype. The gene calls are TRBV5-4 and TRBJ2-1; either TRBD1 or TRBD2 may supply D (5 bases each). Per germline, CDR1 SGHNT and CDR2 YYREEE (reference sequence). CDR3 length equals 15 residues. Between the trimmed V and J ends, which lost 0 bases and 5 bases, there was a span of 12 bases. The CDR3 loop reads CASSLAPGRDNEQFF. CDR3 coding DNA: TGTGCCAGCAGCTTGGCCCCAGGGCGGGACAATGAGCAGTTCTTC.

This clonotype was detected many times. This chain uses TRBV7-6 with TRBJ2-7, with a tentative D call TRBD2 (5 bases). The CDR3 has 15 residues. Trimming removed 5 bases from V and 1 base from J, with 15 bases in between. Germline V lookup: CDR1 SGHVS, CDR2 FNYEAQ. The CDR3 nucleotides read TGTGCCAGCAGCCCCCAAGAGGGCAGATCCTACGAGCAGTACTTC. Amino acid sequence: CASSPQEGRSYEQYF.

This clonotype was seen a few times. The chain recombines TRBV12-3 or TRBV12-4 with TRBJ1-5; 8 bases line up with TRBD1. This CDR3 has 17 residues. Trimming took 5 bases from V and 5 from J; bases not matched to a gene: 14. The CDR3 reads CASSRTPDRVVYQPQHF. The CDR3 DNA is TGTGCCAGCAGTCGTACCCCGGACAGGGTAGTATATCAGCCCCAGCATTTT.

This clonotype occurred many times. The chain links TRBV6-2 or TRBV6-3 to TRBJ2-6; no clear D. The CDR3 contains 18 residues. The V gene lost 4 bases and the J gene lost 0 bases, with 16 bases spanning the gap. CDR1 and CDR2 from the germline V gene are MNHEY and SVGEGT. The CDR3 reads CASSFAVPLISGANVLTF. The DNA of the CDR3 is TGTGCCAGCAGTTTCGCTGTGCCCCTGATCTCTGGGGCCAACGTCCTGACTTTC.

This sequence joins TRBV7-9 and TRBJ2-1; D possibly matches TRBD1 or TRBD2 (5 bases each). Per the germline V gene, CDR1 is SEHNR and CDR2 is FQNEAQ (reference sequence). The CDR3 length is 13 residues. The germline V and J ends were trimmed by 4 bases and 12 bases, with 16 bases remaining between them. Written as DNA, the CDR3 is TGTGCCAGCAGCTCCGTTGGTGGGACGGGGCAGTTCTTC. Translating gives CASSSVGGTGQFF.

This clonotype has at least ten counts. This chain uses TRBV25-1 with TRBJ1-1, with D perhaps TRBD1 (6 bases). The germline CDR1 and CDR2 sequences are MGHDK and SYGVNS. This CDR3 has 15 amino acids. With 1 base removed from V and 1 base from J, the gap between germline ends came to 10 bases. The CDR3 DNA sequence: TGTGCCAGCAGTGAATCGTTGACAGGGAACACTGAAGCTTTCTTT. Its protein product is CASSESLTGNTEAFF.

This clonotype was detected a few times. The rearrangement links TRBV19 to TRBJ2-7, with 7 bases identical to TRBD1. Losses at the gene ends were 5 bases for V and 5 bases for J; bases not matched to a gene: 9. Per germline, CDR1 LNHDA and CDR2 SQIVND (reference sequence). The CDR3 totals 14 residues. This CDR3 is CASSEQGLSNEQYF. The CDR3 bases are TGTGCCAGTAGTGAACAGGGGCTCAGTAACGAGCAGTACTTC.

This clonotype was observed at least ten times. The chain recombines TRBV30 with TRBJ2-1; 11 bases agree with TRBD2. The CDR3 is made up of 13 amino acids. After removal of 8 bases from V and 4 bases from J, the junction contained 4 bases not matched to a gene. Germline V gene sequence: CDR1 GTSNPN, CDR2 SVGIG (reference sequence). The CDR3 DNA reads TGTGCCGGGACTAGCGGTCTATACAATGAGCAGTTCTTC. This sequence encodes CAGTSGLYNEQFF.

This clonotype was counted at least ten times. The chain joins TRBV12-3 or TRBV12-4 to TRBJ2-3; D unresolved. Between the trimmed V and J ends, which lost 3 bases and 5 bases, there was a span of 12 bases. The CDR3 is made up of 14 amino acids. For the CDR3, the DNA is TGTGCCAGCAGTTTTCTCGTAACCTTAGATACGCAGTATTTT. It specifies CASSFLVTLDTQYF.

This clonotype came up a few times. The genes are TRBV14 and TRBJ2-1; 15 nucleotides agree with TRBD2. Germline loops: CDR1 SGHDN, CDR2 FVKESK. Trimming at V came to 6 bases and at J to 9 bases, leaving 3 bases not matched to a gene. The CDR3 runs 14 residues. The CDR3 region has the DNA TGTGCCAGCAGTCGGACTAGCGGGAGGGCTGAGCAGTTCTTC. This sequence encodes CASSRTSGRAEQFF.

This clonotype was observed at least ten times. This chain connects TRBV6-6 to TRBJ2-1, with TRBD2 identical over 7 bases. This CDR3 has 12 amino acids. Losses at the gene ends were 0 bases for V and 10 bases for J; bases not matched to a gene: 0. In germline, CDR1 is MNHNY, CDR2 SVGAGI (reference sequence). In DNA, the CDR3 is TGTGCCAGCAGTTACTCCGGGGGGGAGCAGTTCTTC. Its translation: CASSYSGGEQFF.

This clonotype was recorded many times. The CDR3: CASSLREGFGEQYF. CDR3 sequence (DNA): TGTGCCAGCAGTTTAAGGGAGGGATTCGGCGAGCAGTACTTC. The chain is built from TRBV12-3 or TRBV12-4 and TRBJ2-7, with 7 bases matching TRBD2. Trimming took 2 bases from V and 6 from J; bases not matched to a gene: 7. The CDR3 extends over 14 amino acids.

This clonotype has a count of ten or more. V usage is TRBV9 and J usage is TRBJ2-2, with D hard to call. Germline V CDR1 and CDR2: SGDLS, YYNGEE. The ends were cut back, 0 bases at V and 0 bases at J, with 6 bases in the middle. The CDR3 sequence is 15 residues long. The CDR3 is CASSVAPTNTGELFF. The CDR3 coding sequence is TGTGCCAGCAGCGTAGCACCGACGAACACCGGGGAGCTGTTTTTT.

In its sample, this clonotype was seen a few times. This rearrangement joins TRBV7-2 to TRBJ2-1; 8 bases fit TRBD2. CDR3 length equals 16 residues. J gave up 8 bases and V 3 bases, and 12 bases lay outside the gene matches. CDR1 is SGHTA, CDR2 FQGNSA, per germline. CDR3 sequence (DNA): TGTGCCAGCAGCTTCTCGAGCGGGAGTACGGGCTATGAGCAGTTCTTC. Translated: CASSFSSGSTGYEQFF.

This clonotype came up once. A much larger clone lies one base from this, so it may be a read error. The chain has TRBV20-1 and TRBJ2-5, with D possibly being TRBD1 (6 bases). V was clipped by 5 bases and J by 1 base, with 14 bases between them. The CDR3 consists of 14 residues. Germline V gene data show CDR1 as DFQATT and CDR2 as SNEGSKA (reference sequence). Here the CDR3 reads CSALRGGTQETQYF. The CDR3 region has the DNA TGCAGTGCTTTGAGAGGGGGTACCCAAGAGACCCAGTACTTC.

This clonotype was observed at least ten times. V and J are TRBV9 and TRBJ1-4; D not resolved. The CDR3 covers 16 residues. V lost 0 bases and J lost 1, with 10 bases in between. CDR1 is SGDLS and CDR2 is YYNGEE in the germline V gene. The CDR3 sequence is CASSVGHTGTNEKLFF. Written as DNA, the CDR3 is TGTGCCAGCAGCGTAGGACACACTGGAACTAATGAAAAACTGTTTTTT.